Listed below are T cell receptor beta chains from one sample, sequenced in a study of shared clonotypes between healthy human individuals. The data were produced by immunoSEQ multiplex PCR, yet TCRdb's version contains in-frame clones alone and is incomplete. This sample has about 490,000 clones, with 76% found just once. Source material: PBMCs. These receptors originate from a woman in her thirties or forties in good health. Some clones in this sample may be carry-over from other donors' samples. Each CDR3 is given without its conserved first and last residue. A D gene is named only where the DNA matches it firmly.

-,TRBV10-3,TRBJ2-7,AIQKEISYEQY
-,TRBV6-1,TRBJ1-5,ASSEAGQGAQPQH
-,TRBV15,TRBJ2-7,ATSRDSLGEQY
-,TRBV5-1,TRBJ2-3,ASSLGQVATSTDTQY
-,TRBV28,TRBJ2-1,ASRLAVRSCRGF
TRBD1,TRBV11-2,TRBJ1-4,ASSFDRAVEKLF
TRBD2,TRBV6-4,TRBJ2-3,ASSDSPSGVTDTQY
-,TRBV5-1,TRBJ2-7,ASSLDSNSYEQY
-,TRBV11-2,TRBJ1-1,ASSSTQGNTEAF
-,TRBV18,TRBJ2-7,ASSPTTANYEQY
-,TRBV5-1,TRBJ2-1,ASSLVGETGEQF
-,TRBV21-1,TRBJ2-5,ASSKGGGVVGQETQY
-,TRBV5-4,TRBJ1-1,ASSFTDGNTEAF